Listed here are 3 T cell receptor beta chains from one sample, sequenced in a study of T cell responses to AZD1222 COVID-19 vaccine. The repertoire was sequenced with immunoSEQ multiplex PCR; TCRdb's copy has only in-frame clones and lacks some. This sample's clone table lists about 140,000 clones. Sequenced input: peripheral blood. The receptors here all came from an adult in good health.

The rearrangement links TRBV6-1 to TRBJ1-1; a weak D match, TRBD1 (6 bases). V lost 3 bases and J 2 bases, leaving 10 bases between the germline ends. Germline assignment: CDR1 MNHNS and CDR2 SASEGT. The CDR3 is 14 residues long. The CDR3 region is CASSEGHLNTEAFF. The CDR3 region has the DNA TGTGCCAGCAGTGAGGGACACCTTAACACTGAAGCTTTCTTT.

The CDR3 region is CSASRGGDQPQHF. In nucleotides, the CDR3 is TGCAGTGCTAGTAGAGGGGGCGATCAGCCCCAGCATTTT. This chain connects TRBV20-1 to TRBJ1-5; 7 positions agree with TRBD1. The CDR3 consists of 13 residues. Germline-derived CDR1 and CDR2 are DFQATT and SNEGSKA (reference sequence). V was pared by 3 bases and J by 5 bases, with 4 bases of the junction left unmatched.

V gene TRBV15 combines with J gene TRBJ2-3; TRBD1 matches 9 bases. The ends lost 2 bases at V and 4 bases at J; junction bases unmatched: 1. Looked up from germline, CDR1 is LNHNV and CDR2 is YYDKDF (reference sequence). The CDR3 extends over 14 amino acids. The CDR3, as DNA: TGTGCCACCAGCAGAACAGGGGGCTCAGATACGCAGTATTTT. Its translation is CATSRTGGSDTQYF.